The 32 T cell receptor beta chains below all came from one sample that was sequenced in a study of tumor-infiltrating lymphocytes in primary liver carcinoma. The source material, roughly 18-30 mg of unsorted bulk tissue, was used to co-extract RNA and DNA. A primer matching the constant region was used to make TCR beta cDNA from approximately 520 ng of total RNA. Modified slightly, ARM-PCR produced TCR beta libraries over three nested multiplex PCR rounds. Primers for the first two PCR rounds were TRBV1-TRBV30 forward primers and a C-beta reverse primer (roughly 9 cycles per round). TCRdb recomputed calls from the multiplex PCR reads with MiXCR, one row per CDR3 protein. This table has tens of thousands of distinct CDR3 sequences, 70% to 80% appearing once. The sample taken for sequencing was liver tumor tissue from sampling region 4. Stated subset: tumor region T4, right-lateral pole. These receptors were taken from a man in his forties with primary liver carcinoma and hepatitis B virus infection.

As concerns this clonotype: One end of the junction fails to match germline, which may point to a read error. CDR3 DNA sequence: TGTTCCAGCAGCGAGGCGGAGGAGGCAGGCAATCAGCCCCAGCATTTT. It specifies CSSSEAEEAGNQPQHF. The chain is built from TRBV4-2 and TRBJ1-5; D gene uncertain. This CDR3 spans 16 amino acids. The germline V gene encodes CDR1 LGHNA and CDR2 YNFKEQ.

This clonotype was counted ten times or more. The gene calls are TRBV7-6 and TRBJ2-3, with 9 positions matching TRBD1. The CDR3 totals 16 residues. V lost 1 base to trimming and J lost 5 bases; unmatched junction nucleotides: 7. The germline gives CDR1 SGHVS, CDR2 FNYEAQ. Written as DNA, the CDR3 is TGTGCCAGCAGCTTAGGGGGGACAGGGCCGCAAGATACGCAGTATTTT. Its protein is CASSLGGTGPQDTQYF.

Of note for this clonotype: This likely comes from a read error, as the CDR3 has no conserved phenylalanine or tryptophan at its end. The chain is built from TRBV28 and TRBJ2-2, with D possibly TRBD2 on 6 matching bases. This CDR3 comprises 13 residues. Germline V gene lookup returns CDR1 MDHEN and CDR2 SYDVKM. The CDR3, as DNA: TGTGCCAGCAGTTTAGGGCTAGGCGGGGTGCTGTTTTTG. It is translated as CASSLGLGGVLFL.

Many counts were recorded for this clonotype. A read error may explain this, as a much larger clone is one base away. This chain joins TRBV7-9 and TRBJ1-5; tentative D call: TRBD1 (6 bases). This CDR3 comprises 13 residues. Germline V CDR1 and CDR2: SEHNR, FQNEAQ (reference sequence). The CDR3 is CVSSVLGGQPQHF. CDR3 DNA: TGTGTCAGCAGCGTATTAGGGGGTCAGCCCCAGCATTTT.

As to this clonotype: One junction end disagrees with the germline gene, perhaps due to a read error. The chain carries TRBV11-2 and TRBJ2-7; D uncertain. The germline gives CDR1 SGHAT, CDR2 FQNNGV. The CDR3 sequence is 13 residues long. In nucleotides, the CDR3 is TGTGCCAGCAGCGGAAGCGAGTGTAACGAGCGGTACTTC. Its protein product is CASSGSECNERYF. Complete variable domain (other parts from reference TRBV11-2 and TRBJ2-7): EAGVAQSPRYKIIEKRQSVAFWCNPISGHATLYWYQQILGQGPKLLIQFQNNGVVDDSQLPKDRFSAERLKGVDSTLKIQPAKLEDSAVYLCASSGSECNERYFGPGTRLTVT.

Concerning this clonotype itself: One end of the junction is discordant with germline, which a read error may explain. V and J are TRBV19 and TRBJ2-1; 7 bases align to TRBD1. Germline lookup yields CDR1 LNHDA and CDR2 SQIVND (reference sequence). The CDR3 contains 15 residues. This CDR3 reads CASSIGHDRVHEQFF. The CDR3 region has the DNA TGTGCTAGTAGTATCGGGCATGACAGGGTGCATGAGCAGTTCTTC.

In regard to this clonotype: At one end, the junction sequence differs from germline, possibly due to a read error. The chain carries TRBV29-1 and TRBJ2-1, with 7 bases matching TRBD2. There are 10 residues in the CDR3. CDR1 is SQVTM, CDR2 ANQGSEA, per germline. The CDR3 loop is CNVGEGGQSF. The CDR3 DNA reads as TGCAACGTTGGGGAGGGAGGGCAGTCCTTC.

The V call is TRBV19, the J call TRBJ1-1, with no clear D. CDR1 and CDR2 (germline): LNHDA, SQIVND (reference sequence). The CDR3 is made up of 15 amino acids. V was shortened by 5 bases and J by 5 bases, with 18 bases between the two germline ends. CDR3 amino acids: CASSAGPVPGTEAFF. The CDR3 nucleotides are TGTGCCAGTAGTGCTGGACCTGTCCCGGGTACTGAAGCTTTCTTT. Complete variable domain (other parts from reference TRBV19 and TRBJ1-1): DGGITQSPKYLFRKEGQNVTLSCEQNLNHDAMYWYRQDPGQGLRLIYYSQIVNDFQKGDIAEGYSVSREKKESFPLTVTSAQKNPTAFYLCASSAGPVPGTEAFFGQGTRLTVV.

The chain has TRBV6-1 and TRBJ2-3, with D possibly being TRBD2 (6 bases). Germline V gene data show CDR1 as MNHNS and CDR2 as SASEGT. With 11 bases removed from V and 4 bases from J, the gap between germline ends came to 22 bases. CDR3 length: 15 residues. The CDR3 DNA reads TGTGCCGGCACTGTAGGTGGTGGAGGGGCAGATACGCAGTATTTT. This translates into CAGTVGGGGADTQYF.

The rearrangement links TRBV28 to TRBJ2-1; D possibly uses TRBD1 or TRBD2 (5 bases each). This CDR3 spans 20 amino acids. The V end lost 2 bases, the J end lost 7 bases, and 30 bases lay between the germline ends. Germline V lookup: CDR1 MDHEN, CDR2 SYDVKM. The CDR3 region is CASSLPQGAASRMAYNEQFF. CDR3 coding DNA: TGTGCCAGCAGTTTACCGCAAGGGGCGGCTAGCAGGATGGCGTATAATGAGCAGTTCTTC.

This clonotype appeared a single time. CDR3 residues: CASTQASGLHNEQFF. The CDR3 nucleotides are TGTGCCAGCACGCAAGCTAGCGGACTCCACAATGAGCAGTTCTTC. The chain links TRBV4-2 to TRBJ2-1, with 7 bases that match TRBD2. V was pared by 7 bases and J by 5 bases, with 11 bases of the junction left unmatched. Per germline, CDR1 LGHNA and CDR2 YNFKEQ. CDR3 length: 15 residues.

V and J are TRBV5-1 and TRBJ2-5, with unresolved D. The germline gives CDR1 SGHRS, CDR2 YFSETQ. The CDR3 spans 14 residues. V lost 2 bases and J 7 bases, leaving 15 bases between the germline ends. CDR3 bases: TGCGCCAGCAGCTTAGAGGCGGTGTCGGGGACCCAGTACTTC. Translation gives CASSLEAVSGTQYF.

About this clonotype: An end of the junction differs from the germline gene, which may be a read error. The chain combines TRBV7-8 with TRBJ2-1; tentatively, D is TRBD1 (6 bases). CDR3 length: 13 residues. CDR1 SGHVS and CDR2 FQNEAQ come from the germline V gene. CDR3 protein: CAGSSGQYDEQFF. CDR3 DNA: TGTGCCGGCAGCTCTGGACAGTACGATGAGCAGTTCTTC. The full variable domain, completed using reference TRBV7-8 and TRBJ2-1, is GAGVSQSPRYKVAKRGQDVALRCDPISGHVSLFWYQQALGQGPEFLTYFQNEAQLDKSGLPSDRFFAERPEGSVSTLKIQRTQQEDSAVYLCAGSSGQYDEQFFGPGTRLTVL.

Remarks on this clonotype: No conserved phenylalanine or tryptophan is present at the end of the CDR3, so a read error is the likely explanation. The chain employs TRBV10-3 and TRBJ1-1; perhaps TRBD1 as D (6 bases). The CDR3 loop spans 14 amino acids. Germline loops: CDR1 ENHRY, CDR2 SYGVKD. The chain's CDR3 is CGIQGGGVSTEAFL. In DNA form, the CDR3 reads TGTGGCATTCAAGGGGGAGGAGTGAGCACTGAAGCTTTCCTT.

Turning to this clonotype: It is likely a read error, because the conserved phenylalanine at the end of the CDR3 is missing. The chain links TRBV4-3 to TRBJ2-1, with D perhaps assigned TRBD1 or TRBD2 (6 bases each). This CDR3 comprises 13 residues. Germline CDR1 is LGHNA and CDR2 is YSLEER. CDR3 region: CTSGPEGGRKQFL. DNA of the CDR3: TGCACCAGCGGCCCTGAAGGGGGGAGAAAGCAGTTCTTA.

This clonotype was counted many times. V gene TRBV28 combines with J gene TRBJ1-5; D is perhaps TRBD1 (6 bases). V was shortened by 4 bases and J by 5 bases, with 15 bases between the two germline ends. The germline CDR1 and CDR2 sequences are MDHEN and SYDVKM. This CDR3 has 15 amino acids. The CDR3 DNA sequence: TGTGCCAGCAGTTCCGTACAGGGAAACGATCAGCCCCAGCATTTT. It codes for CASSSVQGNDQPQHF.

This clonotype showed up just a few times. A much more abundant neighbour one base away suggests this may be a read error. The rearrangement links TRBV2 to TRBJ1-6; TRBD1 might be the D (6 bases). Germline CDR1 is SNHLY and CDR2 is FYNNEI. The CDR3 covers 15 residues. The V end was cut by 3 bases, the J end by 8 bases, with 14 bases between. CDR3 sequence: CASSDIQGVDSPLHF. The CDR3 bases are TGTGCCAGCAGTGATATACAGGGCGTCGATTCACCCCTCCACTTT.

As regards this clonotype: An end of the junction differs from the germline gene, which may be a read error. This chain links TRBV5-4 with TRBJ2-3; weak D call: TRBD2 (6 bases). Germline values: CDR1 SGHNT, CDR2 YYREEE (reference sequence). CDR3 length: 11 residues. CDR3 protein: CVSNLEGTQYF. CDR3 coding DNA: TGTGTCAGCAACTTGGAGGGTACGCAGTATTTT.

In the case of this clonotype: At one of its ends the junction is not consistent with the germline gene, which may arise from a read error. The chain carries TRBV11-1 and TRBJ2-4; 11 nucleotides match TRBD2. Germline V gene lookup returns CDR1 SGHAT and CDR2 FQDESV (reference sequence). CDR3 length: 17 residues. CDR3 DNA: TGTGCCAGCAGCTTCCCCGTGACTAGCGGGACCAAAGACATTCAGTACTTT. It encodes CASSFPVTSGTKDIQYF. The full variable domain, in which reference TRBV11-1 and TRBJ2-4 provide the parts outside the CDR3, is EAEVAQSPRYKITEKSQAVAFWCDPISGHATLYWYRQILGQGPELLVQFQDESVVDDSQLPKDRFSAERLKGVDSTLKIQPAELGDSAMYLCASSFPVTSGTKDIQYFGAGTRLSVL.

Notes on this clonotype: The conserved final phenylalanine or tryptophan is absent from the CDR3, which likely points to a read error. The V and J genes are TRBV29-1 and TRBJ1-5, with a tentative D call TRBD1 (5 bases). The CDR3 is 13 residues long. Germline V lookup: CDR1 SQVTM, CDR2 ANQGSEA. CDR3 in amino acids: CSVVRQINQAQHI. CDR3 bases: TGCAGCGTTGTCAGACAGATCAATCAGGCCCAGCATATT.

For this clonotype: Since the CDR3 does not end with the conserved phenylalanine or tryptophan, this likely comes from a read error. V gene TRBV11-2 combines with J gene TRBJ2-7, with D maybe TRBD2 (6 bases). In germline, CDR1 is SGHAT, CDR2 FQNNGV. CDR3 length equals 13 residues. The V gene lost 10 bases and the J gene lost 5 bases, with 18 bases spanning the gap. The CDR3 here is CANCGSGWNEQYS. In nucleotides, the CDR3 is TGTGCCAACTGCGGAAGCGGGTGGAACGAGCAGTACTCC.

For this clonotype: Its ends do not fully match the called genes, so a read error is possible. The chain uses TRBV11-1 and TRBJ2-3, with D uncertain. CDR3 length equals 13 residues. Germline CDR1 reads SGHAT; CDR2 reads FQDESV (reference sequence). The CDR3 DNA sequence: TGTGCCAGTAGCTCGATCCGAAAAGATACGCAGTTTTTT. This codes for CASSSIRKDTQFF.

In regard to this clonotype: The germline gene is not matched at one end of the junction; a read error may be the cause. V and J are TRBV11-3 and TRBJ2-1; no firm D call. The germline V gene encodes CDR1 SGHNT and CDR2 YENEEA. The CDR3 runs 14 residues. CDR3 residues: CASRLGVSSNEQFF. DNA of the CDR3: TGTGCCAGCAGATTAGGAGTCAGCAGCAATGAGCAGTTCTTC. Full variable domain (rest looked up from reference TRBV11-3 and TRBJ2-1): EAGVVQSPRYKIIEKKQPVAFWCNPISGHNTLYWYLQNLGQGPELLIRYENEEAVDDSQLPKDRFSAERLKGVDSTLKIQPAELGDSAVYLCASRLGVSSNEQFFGPGTRLTVL.

The sample holds many counts of this clonotype. This rearrangement joins TRBV28 to TRBJ1-1; D uncertain. Germline V gene sequence: CDR1 MDHEN, CDR2 SYDVKM. Trimming took 6 bases from V and 7 from J, leaving 15 bases between them. This CDR3 has 13 amino acids. The CDR3 region has the DNA TGTGCCAGCAGGCCCCCTGGACGTGATGAAGCTTTCTTT. Amino acid sequence: CASRPPGRDEAFF.

With regard to this clonotype: The final CDR3 position lacks the conserved phenylalanine or tryptophan, pointing to a likely read error. J is TRBJ2-2 and V is TRBV29-1, with D perhaps given as TRBD1 or TRBD2 (5 bases each). CDR3 size: 16 residues. The germline CDR1 and CDR2 sequences are SQVTM and ANQGSEA. This CDR3 reads CSVEGLDMVGTGDLFL. The CDR3 DNA sequence: TGCAGCGTTGAAGGGTTGGACATGGTGGGCACCGGGGATCTGTTTTTG.

A note on this clonotype: The conserved phenylalanine or tryptophan normally closing the CDR3 is absent here, so this likely arose from a read error. The chain couples TRBV28 to TRBJ1-1, with a tentative D call TRBD1 (6 bases). The ends were cut back, 6 bases at V and 1 base at J, with 18 bases in the middle. Looked up from germline, CDR1 is MDHEN and CDR2 is SYDVKM. This CDR3 has 16 amino acids. In DNA, the CDR3 is TGTGCCAGCAGCACTCCAGGGGACGCTGGGAACACTGAAGCTTTCTAT. It is translated as CASSTPGDAGNTEAFY.

About this clonotype itself: Possible read error: a much larger clone is one base away. This sequence joins TRBV20-1 and TRBJ1-1; 9 positions match TRBD1. Germline assignment: CDR1 DFQATT and CDR2 SNEGSKA (reference sequence). The length of the CDR3 is 14 residues. The CDR3 reads CSAREQGAYGEVFF. CDR3 sequence (DNA): TGCAGTGCTAGGGAACAGGGGGCTTATGGTGAAGTTTTCTTT.

A note on this clonotype: The junction departs from germline at one end; a sequencing error may be responsible. CDR3 sequence (DNA): TGCGCCAGCTCCGACGGTACAGTCACCGGGGAGTTGTTTTTT. It yields the protein CASSDGTVTGELFF. The V call is TRBV10-1, the J call TRBJ2-2; weak D call: TRBD2 (5 bases). CDR1 is WNHNN, CDR2 SYGVQD, per germline (reference sequence). This CDR3 comprises 14 residues.

This clonotype was picked up a small number of times. A read error may account for a junction end that differs from germline. The rearrangement joins TRBV5-1 to TRBJ2-5; 7 bases match TRBD1. The V gene's germline CDR1 is SGHRS and CDR2 YFSETQ. CDR3 length: 15 residues. CDR3 amino acids: CASSHDRVGQEIQYF. The CDR3 DNA follows: TGCGCCAGCAGCCACGACAGGGTTGGCCAAGAGATCCAGTATTTC.

Of note for this clonotype: Since the CDR3 does not end with the conserved phenylalanine or tryptophan, this likely comes from a read error. The chain has TRBV11-1 and TRBJ1-6; D remains unclear. Germline V lookup: CDR1 SGHAT, CDR2 FQDESV (reference sequence). The V and J ends lost 5 bases and 9 bases respectively, with 11 bases between them. This CDR3 is built from 13 residues. The CDR3 nucleotides are TGTGCCAGCAGCCAGACACGGGTTTCACCCCTCCACTCT. This translates into CASSQTRVSPLHS.

The chain employs TRBV5-4 and TRBJ2-5; possible D gene TRBD2, 5 bases. The germline gives CDR1 SGHNT, CDR2 YYREEE (reference sequence). V was cut by 7 bases and J by 1 base, with 17 bases left in between. This CDR3 spans 15 amino acids. Here the CDR3 DNA reads TGTGCCAGCGGCTCGAACGGGAACGGCCAAGAGACCCAGTACTTC. It translates to CASGSNGNGQETQYF.

The rearrangement uses TRBV7-3 and TRBJ2-5; weak D call: TRBD2 (5 bases). The length of the CDR3 is 16 residues. CDR1 is SGHTA and CDR2 is FQGTGA in the germline V gene. Trimming took off 1 base at V and 2 bases at J, with 14 bases between the two ends. The CDR3: CASSLIGSSLQETQYF. The CDR3 nucleotides are TGTGCCAGCAGCTTAATTGGGAGCTCCCTTCAAGAGACCCAGTACTTC. Complete variable domain (other parts from reference TRBV7-3 and TRBJ2-5): GAGVSQTPSNKVTEKGKYVELRCDPISGHTALYWYRQSLGQGPEFLIYFQGTGAADDSGLPNDRFFAVRPEGSVSTLKIQRTERGDSAVYLCASSLIGSSLQETQYFGPGTRLLVL.